The rows below give T cell receptor beta chains drawn from one sample of a study of shared clonotypes between healthy human individuals. Sequencing was performed with immunoSEQ multiplex PCR; in TCRdb, only in-frame clones are kept and a portion is missing. The sample carries some 2.1 million clones, around 95% recorded once. Sequencing was performed on naive CD8+ T cells from PBMCs. All receptors derive from a man aged 18 to 30 in good health. Some clones in this sample may be carry-over from other donors' samples. Both conserved end residues are trimmed from each CDR3. Each record gives: V gene, clone size, CDR3 protein. A row's size may be missing; if present it is once, few, many or a size class.

V: TRBV6-1
size: NA
CDR3: ASTQWGYQETQY

V: TRBV6-5
size: few
CDR3: ASSYSVSGQKAF

V: TRBV5-1
size: NA
CDR3: ASSLGLRTDTQY

V: TRBV10-1
size: NA
CDR3: ASSARRGGSSNEQF

V: TRBV28
size: NA
CDR3: ASSSPGASYNEQF

V: TRBV27
size: NA
CDR3: ASSVRGPGELF

V: TRBV4-1
size: NA
CDR3: ASSRNGAYEQY

V: TRBV14
size: NA
CDR3: ASSHGWEGGTSGRAINEQF

V: TRBV9
size: NA
CDR3: ASSPRWASGRADEQF

V: TRBV5-1
size: NA
CDR3: ASSLGRGAGELF

V: TRBV4-1
size: NA
CDR3: ASSQGRQGWGEAF

V: TRBV28
size: NA
CDR3: ASRGWGVQSGNTIY

V: TRBV7-9
size: NA
CDR3: ASSLGDSSPSYEQY

V: TRBV28
size: NA
CDR3: ASSLILREDRNEQF

V: TRBV4-1
size: NA
CDR3: ASSQDPPAVLAKNIQY